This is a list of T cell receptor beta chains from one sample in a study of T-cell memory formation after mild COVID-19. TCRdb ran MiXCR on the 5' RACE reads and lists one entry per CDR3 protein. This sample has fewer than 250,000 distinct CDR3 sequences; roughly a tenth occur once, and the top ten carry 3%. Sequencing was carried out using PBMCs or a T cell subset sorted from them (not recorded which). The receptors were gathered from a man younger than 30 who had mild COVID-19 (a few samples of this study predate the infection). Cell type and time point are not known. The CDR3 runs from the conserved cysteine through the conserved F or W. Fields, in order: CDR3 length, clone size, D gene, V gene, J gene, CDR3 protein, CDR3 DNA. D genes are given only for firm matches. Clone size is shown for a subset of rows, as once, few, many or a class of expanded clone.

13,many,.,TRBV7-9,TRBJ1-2,CASSLLSPYGYTF,TGTGCCAGCAGCTTACTCAGCCCCTATGGCTACACCTTC
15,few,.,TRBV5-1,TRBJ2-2,CASSLPGADTGELFF,TGCGCCAGCAGCTTGCCAGGAGCAGACACCGGGGAGCTGTTTTTT
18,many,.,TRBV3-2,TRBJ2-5,CASSQVPTLASRQETQYF,TGTGCCAGCAGCCAAGTACCTACCCTAGCGTCCAGGCAAGAGACCCAGTACTTC
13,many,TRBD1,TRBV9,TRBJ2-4,CASSAYRGNIQYF,TGTGCCAGCAGCGCCTACAGGGGTAACATTCAGTACTTC
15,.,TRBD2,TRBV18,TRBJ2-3,CASSSPGGISDTQYF,TGTGCCAGCTCATCGCCGGGGGGGATATCGGATACGCAGTATTTT
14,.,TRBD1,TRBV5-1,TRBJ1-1,CARRWTGSDTEAFF,TGCGCCAGAAGGTGGACAGGGTCGGACACTGAAGCTTTCTTT
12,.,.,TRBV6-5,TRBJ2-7,CASRTWSGEQYF,TGTGCCAGCAGAACATGGAGCGGGGAGCAGTACTTC
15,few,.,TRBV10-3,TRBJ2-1,CAISEGLGSYNEQFF,TGTGCCATCAGTGAAGGTCTCGGAAGCTACAATGAGCAGTTCTTC
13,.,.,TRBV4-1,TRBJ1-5,CASSQDWGRPQHF,TGCGCCAGCAGCCAAGATTGGGGGCGGCCCCAGCATTTT
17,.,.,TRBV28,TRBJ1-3,CASNPGARSSSGNTIYF,TGTGCCAGCAATCCTGGGGCGCGGAGTAGCTCTGGAAACACCATATATTTT
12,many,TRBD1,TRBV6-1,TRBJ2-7,CASLLQGNEQYF,TGTGCCAGCCTCCTACAGGGGAACGAGCAGTACTTC
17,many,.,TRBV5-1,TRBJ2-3,CASSFPPGTQGADTQYF,TGCGCCAGCAGCTTCCCCCCCGGGACGCAAGGGGCAGATACGCAGTATTTT
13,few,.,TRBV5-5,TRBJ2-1,CASTHDSYNEQFF,TGTGCCAGCACCCACGACAGCTACAATGAGCAGTTCTTC
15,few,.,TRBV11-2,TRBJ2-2,CASSYRGAGTGELFF,TGTGCCAGCAGCTATCGGGGGGCTGGTACCGGGGAGCTGTTTTTT
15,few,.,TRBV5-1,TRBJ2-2,CASRAGRRNTGELFF,TGCGCCAGCCGCGCGGGACGGAGGAACACCGGGGAGCTGTTTTTT
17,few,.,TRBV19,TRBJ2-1,CASSAPPGRSNYNEQFF,TGTGCCAGTAGTGCGCCCCCTGGGCGGTCAAACTACAATGAGCAGTTCTTC
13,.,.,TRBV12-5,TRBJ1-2,CASGSGVSYGYTF,TGTGCTAGTGGTTCTGGGGTCAGCTATGGCTACACCTTC
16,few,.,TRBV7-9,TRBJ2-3,CASSWGGRQFIQTQYF,TGTGCCAGCAGCTGGGGGGGGCGGCAGTTTATTCAGACGCAGTATTTT
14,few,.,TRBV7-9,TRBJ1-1,CASSFDRQGTEAFF,TGTGCCAGCAGCTTCGACAGGCAGGGCACTGAAGCTTTCTTT
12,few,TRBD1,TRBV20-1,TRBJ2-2,CSHSQGAGELFF,TGCAGTCACTCACAGGGGGCCGGGGAGCTGTTTTTT
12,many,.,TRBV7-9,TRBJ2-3,CASSPGPNTQYF,TGTGCCAGCAGTCCCGGACCAAATACGCAGTATTTT
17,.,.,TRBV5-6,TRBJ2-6,CASSFTGSSSGANVLTF,TGTGCCAGCAGCTTTACAGGATCCTCCTCTGGGGCCAACGTCCTGACTTTC
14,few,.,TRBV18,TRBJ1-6,CASSWGGLDSPLHF,TGTGCCAGCTCCTGGGGGGGGCTTGACTCACCCCTCCACTTT
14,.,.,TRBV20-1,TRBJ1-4,CSAPPWGREEKLFF,TGCAGTGCCCCACCGTGGGGGAGAGAGGAAAAACTGTTTTTT
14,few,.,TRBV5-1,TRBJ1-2,CASSPLGSLYGYTF,TGCGCCAGCAGCCCATTGGGCAGCTTATATGGCTACACCTTC
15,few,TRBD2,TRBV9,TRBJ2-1,CASSVSGGGYNEQFF,TGTGCCAGCAGCGTTAGCGGGGGGGGGTACAATGAGCAGTTCTTC